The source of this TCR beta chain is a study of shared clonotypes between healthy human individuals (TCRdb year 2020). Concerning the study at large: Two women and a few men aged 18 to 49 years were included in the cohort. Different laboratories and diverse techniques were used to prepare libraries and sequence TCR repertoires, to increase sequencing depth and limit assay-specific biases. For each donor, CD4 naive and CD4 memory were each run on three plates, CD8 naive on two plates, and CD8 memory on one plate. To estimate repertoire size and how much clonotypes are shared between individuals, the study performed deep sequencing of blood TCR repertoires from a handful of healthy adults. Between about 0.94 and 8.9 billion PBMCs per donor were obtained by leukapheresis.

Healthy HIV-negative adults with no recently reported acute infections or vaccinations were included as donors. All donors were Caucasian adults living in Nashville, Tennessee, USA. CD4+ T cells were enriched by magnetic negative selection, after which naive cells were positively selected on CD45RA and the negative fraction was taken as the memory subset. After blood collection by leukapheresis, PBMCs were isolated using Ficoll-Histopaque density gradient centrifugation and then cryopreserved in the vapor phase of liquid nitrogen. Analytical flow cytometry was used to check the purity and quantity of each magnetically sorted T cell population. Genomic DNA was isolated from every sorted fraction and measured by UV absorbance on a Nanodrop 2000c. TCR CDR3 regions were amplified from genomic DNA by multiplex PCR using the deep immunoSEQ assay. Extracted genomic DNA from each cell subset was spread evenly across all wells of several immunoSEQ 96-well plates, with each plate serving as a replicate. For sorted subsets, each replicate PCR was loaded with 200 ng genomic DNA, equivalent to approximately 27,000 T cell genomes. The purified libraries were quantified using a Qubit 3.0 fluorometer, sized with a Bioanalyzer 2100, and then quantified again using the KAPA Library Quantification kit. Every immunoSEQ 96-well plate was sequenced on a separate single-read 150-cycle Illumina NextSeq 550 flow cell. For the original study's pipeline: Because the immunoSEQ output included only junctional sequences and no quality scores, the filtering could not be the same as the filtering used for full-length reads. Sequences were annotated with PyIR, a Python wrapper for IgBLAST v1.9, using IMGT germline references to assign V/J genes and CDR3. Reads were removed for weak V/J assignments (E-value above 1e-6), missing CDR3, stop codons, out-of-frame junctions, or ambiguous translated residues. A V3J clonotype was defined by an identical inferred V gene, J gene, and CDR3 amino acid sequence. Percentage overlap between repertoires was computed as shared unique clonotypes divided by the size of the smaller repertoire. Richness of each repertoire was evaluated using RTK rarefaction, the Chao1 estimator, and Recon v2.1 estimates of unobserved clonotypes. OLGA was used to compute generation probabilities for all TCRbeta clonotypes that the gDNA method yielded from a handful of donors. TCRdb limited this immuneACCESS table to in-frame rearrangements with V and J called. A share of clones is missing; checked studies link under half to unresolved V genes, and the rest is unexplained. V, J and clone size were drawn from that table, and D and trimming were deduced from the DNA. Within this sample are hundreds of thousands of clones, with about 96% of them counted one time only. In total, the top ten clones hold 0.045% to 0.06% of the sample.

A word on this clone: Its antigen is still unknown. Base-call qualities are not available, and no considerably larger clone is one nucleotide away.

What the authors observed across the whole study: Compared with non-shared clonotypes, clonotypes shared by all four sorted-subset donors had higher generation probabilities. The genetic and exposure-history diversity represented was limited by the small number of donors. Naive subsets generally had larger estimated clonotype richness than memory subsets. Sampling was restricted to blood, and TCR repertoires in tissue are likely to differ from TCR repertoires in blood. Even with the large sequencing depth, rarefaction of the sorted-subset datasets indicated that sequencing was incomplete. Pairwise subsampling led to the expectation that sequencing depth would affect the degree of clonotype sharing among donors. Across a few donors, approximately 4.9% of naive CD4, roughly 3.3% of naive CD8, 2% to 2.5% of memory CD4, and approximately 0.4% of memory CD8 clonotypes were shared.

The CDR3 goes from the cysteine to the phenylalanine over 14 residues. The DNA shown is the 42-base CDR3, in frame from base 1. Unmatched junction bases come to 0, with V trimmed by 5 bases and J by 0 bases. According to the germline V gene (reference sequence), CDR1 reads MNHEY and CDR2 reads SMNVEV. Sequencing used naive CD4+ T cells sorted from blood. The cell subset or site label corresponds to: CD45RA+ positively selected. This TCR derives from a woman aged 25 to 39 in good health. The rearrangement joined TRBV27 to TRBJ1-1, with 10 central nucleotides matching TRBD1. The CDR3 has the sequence CASSGQGVNTEAFF. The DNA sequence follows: TGTGCCAGCAGTGGACAGGGGGTGAACACTGAAGCTTTCTTT.